The source of this TCR beta chain is a study of blood T cell repertoires in COVID-19. Study context: T cells, B-cell-depleted T cells, or PBMCs supplied cDNA or gDNA.

This clone was seen a single time. Generated by immunoSEQ multiplex PCR, the TCRdb table keeps only in-frame clones and is missing some. The table lists hundreds of thousands of clones, 85% to 90% of them singletons. This CDR3 spans 12 amino acids. Germline loops: CDR1 LNHDA, CDR2 SQIVND (reference sequence). Trimming shortened V by 5 bases and J by 0 bases, and 4 bases separated the two germline ends. The specimen was PBMCs or T cells enriched from blood (not recorded which). This chain connects TRBV19 to TRBJ1-2; the D is unclear. The TCR comes from a woman aged 50 to 60 who had recovered from COVID-19. The CDR3 protein is CASSRANYGYTF. As DNA, the CDR3 is TGTGCCAGTAGTCGTGCTAACTATGGCTACACCTTC.